These 12 T cell receptor beta chains came from one sample sequenced in a study of T-cell reconstitution after alpha-beta-depleted transplantation in children. Unique molecular identifiers were used in preparing the TCRbeta library. TCRdb fed the PCR reads into MiXCR, producing one record per CDR3 protein. The sample includes 65,000 to 85,000 distinct CDR3 sequences, roughly a tenth of them seen just once. The sample was PBMCs, taken before TCRalphabeta/CD19-depleted stem cell transplant. The receptors were sampled from a boy aged 5-17 years with acute myeloid leukemia, due to receive a stem cell transplant.

This clonotype was counted ten times or more. This chain uses TRBV27 with TRBJ2-7; the D gene is possibly TRBD2 (5 bases). This CDR3 region has 14 residues. Trimming stripped 8 bases from V and 1 base from J, with 15 bases between. The germline gives CDR1 MNHEY, CDR2 SMNVEV (reference sequence). The CDR3 is CASHPGGRSYEQYF. In DNA form, the CDR3 reads TGTGCCAGCCATCCCGGAGGAAGGTCCTACGAGCAGTACTTC.

This clonotype was found many times. V gene TRBV10-3 combines with J gene TRBJ2-2, with 7 bases fitting TRBD1. Trimming removed 6 bases from V and 6 bases from J; junction bases left unmatched: 13. The CDR3 has 16 residues. In germline, CDR1 is ENHRY, CDR2 SYGVKD. In nucleotides, the CDR3 is TGTGCCATCAGACAAAGGACAGGCCCCGAGGCCGGGGAGCTGTTTTTT. It translates to CAIRQRTGPEAGELFF.

Many counts were recorded for this clonotype. The chain recombines TRBV6-5 with TRBJ2-1; 7 nucleotides line up with TRBD2. Trimming removed 0 bases from V and 4 bases from J; junction bases left unmatched: 6. Germline CDR1 and CDR2: MNHEY and SVGAGI. The CDR3 extends over 16 amino acids. The CDR3 loop reads CASSYSTQRGYNEQFF. CDR3 in DNA: TGTGCCAGCAGTTACTCGACTCAGCGGGGTTACAATGAGCAGTTCTTC.

This clonotype has a count of ten or more. The chain recombines TRBV12-3 or TRBV12-4 with TRBJ1-6; tentative D call: TRBD1 (5 bases). V lost 3 bases and J lost 7, with 10 bases in between. CDR3 length equals 14 residues. CDR3 residues: CASSLEGLNSPLHF. The CDR3 region has the DNA TGTGCCAGCAGTTTGGAGGGGCTCAATTCACCCCTCCACTTT.

This clonotype was found many times. This chain links TRBV7-2 with TRBJ2-1, with unresolved D. Germline V gene data show CDR1 as SGHTA and CDR2 as FQGNSA. Trimming pared 5 bases from V and 0 bases from J, leaving 11 bases between. This CDR3 has 15 residues. The CDR3 DNA reads TGTGCCAGCAGCCGAAGCGCATACTCCTACAATGAGCAGTTCTTC. It yields the protein CASSRSAYSYNEQFF.

This clonotype appeared many times. This rearrangement joins TRBV20-1 to TRBJ1-1; D not certain. CDR1 is DFQATT and CDR2 is SNEGSKA in the germline V gene (reference sequence). The CDR3 has 12 residues. The V end lost 5 bases, the J end lost 4 bases, and 11 bases lay between the germline ends. This CDR3 is CSAPTRRTEAFF. The DNA for the CDR3 is TGCAGTGCTCCTACACGGCGCACTGAAGCTTTCTTT.

The chain has TRBV6-1 and TRBJ2-1; 9 nucleotides agree with TRBD2. Germline V gene sequence: CDR1 MNHNS, CDR2 SASEGT. J gave up 8 bases and V 6 bases, and 11 bases lay outside the gene matches. This CDR3 contains 15 residues. The CDR3 protein is CASSSPSGTSDEQFF. The DNA of the CDR3 is TGTGCCAGCAGCTCCCCTAGCGGGACCTCGGATGAGCAGTTCTTC.

This clonotype has at least ten counts. The V gene is TRBV7-9, the J gene TRBJ2-2; D gene ambiguous. Trimming pared 5 bases from V and 0 bases from J, leaving 7 bases between. This CDR3 is built from 14 residues. Germline values: CDR1 SEHNR, CDR2 FQNEAQ (reference sequence). The CDR3 nucleotides read TGTGCCAGCAGCCAAGCGACGAACACCGGGGAGCTGTTTTTT. Its protein product is CASSQATNTGELFF.

This clonotype showed up many times. This chain joins TRBV29-1 and TRBJ2-7; D uncertain. The CDR3 spans 13 residues. Between the trimmed V and J ends, which lost 4 bases and 2 bases, there was a span of 12 bases. In germline, CDR1 is SQVTM, CDR2 ANQGSEA. The CDR3 here is CSVVWANAYEQYV. DNA for the CDR3: TGCAGCGTTGTTTGGGCTAACGCCTACGAGCAGTACGTC.

This clonotype has ten or more counts. The chain links TRBV27 to TRBJ1-1; tentatively, D is TRBD1 (6 bases). Trimming took 3 bases from V and 5 from J, leaving 16 bases between them. The germline V gene has CDR1 MNHEY and CDR2 SMNVEV (reference sequence). The CDR3 contains 15 residues. CDR3: CASSLGVGGRTEAFF. CDR3 nucleotide sequence: TGTGCCAGCAGTTTGGGGGTAGGGGGAAGGACTGAAGCTTTCTTT.

This clonotype has ten or more counts. This chain links TRBV5-5 with TRBJ2-5, with a possible D match to TRBD2 (5 bases). The CDR3 is 13 residues long. The ends were cut back, 3 bases at V and 4 bases at J, with 10 bases in the middle. Germline values: CDR1 SGHKS, CDR2 YYEKEE (reference sequence). For the CDR3, the DNA is TGTGCCAGCAGCTGGGCCGGGATAGAGACCCAGTACTTC. Its translation is CASSWAGIETQYF.

The rearrangement joins TRBV5-6 to TRBJ1-2, with a tentative D call TRBD1 (5 bases). CDR3 length: 14 amino acids. The V gene lost 9 bases and the J gene lost 5 bases, with 20 bases spanning the gap. CDR1 and CDR2 from the germline V gene are SGHDT and YYEEEE. For the CDR3, the DNA is TGTGCCATGAGCCCCGGACATATTGGATATGGCTACACCTTC. Protein sequence: CAMSPGHIGYGYTF.